This T cell receptor (beta chain) was identified during a study of blood T cell repertoires in COVID-19. The CDR3 sequence is 14 residues long. Germline assignment: CDR1 SGHRS and CDR2 YFSETQ. The junction had 6 bases not matched to a gene; V was cut back by 4 bases and J by 5 bases. Here immunoSEQ multiplex PCR was the method, and the copy in TCRdb shows in-frame clones only, minus some. This table has a few hundred thousand clones, 75% to 90% appearing once. This clone was seen just once. This sequence was found in a woman in her sixties or seventies with COVID-19, enrolled during active disease. The sequenced sample consisted of peripheral blood. The V and J genes are TRBV5-1 and TRBJ1-2, with 9 positions matching TRBD1. The CDR3 nucleotides are TGCGCCAGCAGCACCTGGGACAGGGAATATGGCTACACCTTC. Amino acids: CASSTWDREYGYTF.